The 10 T cell receptor beta chains reported below all come from one sample, sequenced in a study of spatial heterogeneity in lung cancer. The time point: sample taken at primary tumor resection. The study sequenced unsorted whole RNA from tumor, nontumor lung or frozen PBMC. Using its own MiXCR run on the 5' RACE reads, TCRdb lists one record per CDR3 protein. The sample yields approximately 11,000 distinct CDR3 sequences, 3% to 5% seen once. This specimen consisted of normal lung tissue next to the tumor, obtained at surgery. Receptors originate from a male donor with early-stage non-small cell lung cancer.

Ten or more counts support this clonotype. In a library made to pick up alpha chains, this beta chain is a stray read with a size that means little. The chain uses TRBV5-1 and TRBJ2-3, with a tentative D call TRBD2 (5 bases). The CDR3 covers 14 residues. With 5 bases removed from V and 3 bases from J, the gap between germline ends came to 13 bases. Per germline, CDR1 SGHRS and CDR2 YFSETQ. CDR3 protein: CASREVLGTDTQYF. In nucleotides, the CDR3 is TGCGCCAGCAGGGAGGTGCTCGGGACAGATACGCAGTATTTT.

As for this clonotype: Since the library was made to target alpha chains, this beta chain is a stray read and its abundance is not meaningful. V and J are TRBV27 and TRBJ2-7; TRBD2 agrees at 8 bases. V gave up 6 bases and J gave up 6 bases; unmatched junction bases: 7. Germline CDR1 reads MNHEY; CDR2 reads SMNVEV (reference sequence). This CDR3 region has 13 residues. The CDR3 is CASSHRGGSEQYF. The DNA for the CDR3 is TGTGCCAGCAGCCACCGGGGGGGTTCCGAGCAGTACTTC.

This clonotype has a count of ten or more. Because the library targeted alpha chains, this beta chain is an off-target read whose size means little. V usage is TRBV12-3 or TRBV12-4 and J usage is TRBJ2-3; 7 nucleotides match TRBD2. The junction had 2 bases not matched to a gene; V was cut back by 6 bases and J by 2 bases. The CDR3 is 13 residues long. The CDR3 nucleotides are TGTGCCAGCAGCGGGGGGTACACAGATACGCAGTATTTT. Translated: CASSGGYTDTQYF.

This clonotype is medium-sized by share. Being off target in a library aimed at alpha chains, this beta chain has a size of little meaning. CDR3 sequence reads: CSGGGGVTDTQYF. CDR3 bases: TGCAGCGGCGGAGGAGGAGTCACAGATACGCAGTATTTT. The J gene is TRBJ2-3, the V gene TRBV29-1; a possible D gene is TRBD2 (5 bases). CDR1 SQVTM and CDR2 ANQGSEA come from the germline V gene. Between the trimmed V and J ends, which lost 7 bases and 2 bases, there was a span of 13 bases. This CDR3 contains 13 residues.

This clonotype is medium-sized by share. Because this beta chain is a stray read in a library intended to capture alpha chains, its abundance should not be given much weight. The CDR3 reads CASSQGHTEAFF. The CDR3 DNA reads TGTGCCAGCAGCCAAGGGCACACTGAAGCTTTCTTT. The rearrangement links TRBV3-1 to TRBJ1-1, with D uncertain. The ends were cut back, 1 base at V and 3 bases at J, with 3 bases in the middle. Germline V gene sequence: CDR1 LGHDT, CDR2 YNNKEL (reference sequence). This CDR3 contains 12 residues.

This clonotype is judged medium-sized. This beta chain is off target for a library built for alpha chains, so its abundance means little. This chain connects TRBV5-1 to TRBJ1-1; perhaps TRBD1 as D (5 bases). This CDR3 spans 13 amino acids. The germline V gene has CDR1 SGHRS and CDR2 YFSETQ. Trimming took 5 bases from V and 1 from J, leaving 9 bases between them. CDR3 DNA: TGCGCCAGCAGTATTGGACAGAACACTGAAGCTTTCTTT. As protein: CASSIGQNTEAFF.

This clonotype ranks as medium-sized. This beta chain is a stray read from a library made for alpha chains; its abundance is not meaningful. This chain links TRBV7-2 with TRBJ2-3, with D possibly matching TRBD2 (6 bases). Germline V lookup: CDR1 SGHTA, CDR2 FQGNSA. The CDR3 has 15 residues. The V end lost 1 base, the J end lost 4 bases, and 12 bases lay between the germline ends. This CDR3 reads CASSLDSGAADTQYF. DNA for the CDR3: TGTGCCAGCAGCTTAGATTCGGGAGCGGCAGATACGCAGTATTTT.

This clonotype is labeled as medium-sized (0.01 to 0.1%). This beta chain appears as a stray read in a library generated for alpha chains; its size is not informative. DNA for the CDR3: TGTGCCAGCTCACCACCGGGGGGGAGCTCCTACAATGAGCAGTTCTTC. Its protein product is CASSPPGGSSYNEQFF. The chain recombines TRBV18 with TRBJ2-1; 7 bases align to TRBD2. This CDR3 has 16 residues. Per the germline V gene, CDR1 is KGHSH and CDR2 is LQKENI. The V gene end was trimmed by 0 bases and the J gene end by 0 bases; junction bases not matched to a gene: 2.

In this sample, this clonotype turned up many times. This beta chain is a stray sequence in a library constructed for alpha chains; its clone size is not meaningful. The J gene is TRBJ2-7, the V gene TRBV10-3, with TRBD1 matching over 8 bases. This CDR3 has 13 residues. Germline trimming cut 4 bases from V and 6 bases from J; bases unmatched to any gene: 5. Germline assignment: CDR1 ENHRY and CDR2 SYGVKD. The CDR3 DNA reads TGTGCCATCAGTGGAGGACAGGGTAGCGAGCAGTACTTC. It translates to CAISGGQGSEQYF.

This clonotype was observed a few times. This beta chain represents an off-target read in a library built for alpha chains; its size is of limited meaning. The rearrangement uses TRBV6-1 and TRBJ1-1; D not resolved. Germline-derived CDR1 and CDR2 are MNHNS and SASEGT. The CDR3 sequence is 13 residues long. The V end was cut by 1 base, the J end by 10 bases, with 13 bases between. The CDR3 DNA reads TGTGCCAGCAGTGAAGGAAACCAACGGGGAGCTTTCTTT. This codes for CASSEGNQRGAFF.